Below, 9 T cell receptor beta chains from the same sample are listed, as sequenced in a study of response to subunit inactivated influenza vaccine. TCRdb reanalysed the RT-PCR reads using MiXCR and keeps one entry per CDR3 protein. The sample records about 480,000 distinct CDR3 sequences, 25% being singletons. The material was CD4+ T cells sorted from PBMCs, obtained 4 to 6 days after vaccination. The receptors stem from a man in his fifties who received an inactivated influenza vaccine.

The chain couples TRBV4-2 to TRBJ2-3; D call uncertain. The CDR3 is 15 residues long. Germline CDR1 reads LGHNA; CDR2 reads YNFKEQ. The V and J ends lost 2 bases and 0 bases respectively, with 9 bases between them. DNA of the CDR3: TGTGCCAGCAGCCAAACCCCCAGTAGCACAGATACGCAGTATTTT. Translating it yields CASSQTPSSTDTQYF.

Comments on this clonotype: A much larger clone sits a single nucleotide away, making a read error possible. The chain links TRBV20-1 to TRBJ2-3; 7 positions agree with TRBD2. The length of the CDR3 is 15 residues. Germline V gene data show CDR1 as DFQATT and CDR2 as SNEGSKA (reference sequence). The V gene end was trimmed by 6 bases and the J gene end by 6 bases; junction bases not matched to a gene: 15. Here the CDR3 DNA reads TGCAGTGCCAAAACGACTAGCAGGAGATCTGATACGCAGTATTTT. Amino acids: CSAKTTSRRSDTQYF.

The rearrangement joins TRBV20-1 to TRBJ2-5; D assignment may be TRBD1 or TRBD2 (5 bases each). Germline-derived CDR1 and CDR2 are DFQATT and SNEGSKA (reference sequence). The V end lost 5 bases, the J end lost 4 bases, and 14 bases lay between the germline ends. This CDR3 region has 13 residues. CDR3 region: CSAPPGPGETQYF. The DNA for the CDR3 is TGCAGTGCTCCCCCGGGACCGGGAGAGACCCAGTACTTC.

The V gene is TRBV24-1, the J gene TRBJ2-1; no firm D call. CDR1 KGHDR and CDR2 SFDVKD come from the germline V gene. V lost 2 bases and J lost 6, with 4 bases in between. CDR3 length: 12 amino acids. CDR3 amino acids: CATSDYGNEQFF. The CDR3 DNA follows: TGTGCCACCAGTGATTACGGCAATGAGCAGTTCTTC.

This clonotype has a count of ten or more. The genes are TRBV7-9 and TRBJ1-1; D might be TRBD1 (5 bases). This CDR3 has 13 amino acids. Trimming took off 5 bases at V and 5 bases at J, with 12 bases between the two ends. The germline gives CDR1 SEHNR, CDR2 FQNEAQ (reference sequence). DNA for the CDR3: TGTGCCAGCAGCCCCGGGCGGGGGACTGAAGCTTTCTTT. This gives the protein CASSPGRGTEAFF.

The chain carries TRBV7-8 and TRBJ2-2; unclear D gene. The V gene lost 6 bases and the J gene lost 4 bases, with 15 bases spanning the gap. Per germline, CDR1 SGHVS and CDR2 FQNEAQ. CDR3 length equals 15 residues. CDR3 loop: CASRVKAPRTGELFF. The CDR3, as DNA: TGTGCCAGCAGAGTGAAAGCCCCGCGCACCGGGGAGCTGTTTTTT.

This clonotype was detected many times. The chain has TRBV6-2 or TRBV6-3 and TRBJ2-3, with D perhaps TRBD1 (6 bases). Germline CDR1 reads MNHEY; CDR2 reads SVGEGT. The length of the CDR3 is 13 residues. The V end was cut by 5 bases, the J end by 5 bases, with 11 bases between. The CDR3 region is CASSKQGKDTQYF. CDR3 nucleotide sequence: TGTGCCAGCAGTAAACAGGGTAAAGATACGCAGTATTTT.

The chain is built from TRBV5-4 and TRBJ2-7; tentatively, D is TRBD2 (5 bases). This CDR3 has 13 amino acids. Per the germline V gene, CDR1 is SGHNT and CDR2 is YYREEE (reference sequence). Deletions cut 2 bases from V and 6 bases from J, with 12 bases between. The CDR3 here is CASSFGEGGEQYF. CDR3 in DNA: TGTGCCAGCAGCTTTGGGGAAGGAGGCGAGCAGTACTTC.

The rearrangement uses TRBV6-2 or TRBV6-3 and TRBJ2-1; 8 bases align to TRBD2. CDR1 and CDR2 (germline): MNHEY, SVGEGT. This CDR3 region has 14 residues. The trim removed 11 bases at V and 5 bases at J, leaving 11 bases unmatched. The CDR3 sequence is CAGQGRGRNNEQFF. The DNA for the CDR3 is TGTGCCGGTCAGGGGCGCGGGAGGAACAATGAGCAGTTCTTC.